The entry below describes one TCR beta chain. Sequencing was performed with immunoSEQ multiplex PCR; in TCRdb, only in-frame clones are kept and a portion is missing. This sample yields roughly 700,000 clones, of which around 67% are seen a single time; more than 1.5% belongs to the top ten. This sample was included in a study of shared clonotypes between healthy human individuals. With 8 bases removed from V and 1 base from J, the gap between germline ends came to 16 bases. CDR1 and CDR2 (germline): SGHTA, FQGNSA. The CDR3 is made up of 15 amino acids. The sequence was obtained from a woman aged 25-40 years in good health. The J gene is TRBJ2-3, the V gene TRBV7-2, with D possibly matching TRBD1 (5 bases). Sample: memory CD4+ T cells sorted from blood. Noted subset: CD45RA-negative fraction. CDR3 residues: CASQFLGVGTDTQYF. In DNA, the CDR3 is TGTGCCAGCCAGTTTTTAGGGGTCGGCACAGATACGCAGTATTTT.